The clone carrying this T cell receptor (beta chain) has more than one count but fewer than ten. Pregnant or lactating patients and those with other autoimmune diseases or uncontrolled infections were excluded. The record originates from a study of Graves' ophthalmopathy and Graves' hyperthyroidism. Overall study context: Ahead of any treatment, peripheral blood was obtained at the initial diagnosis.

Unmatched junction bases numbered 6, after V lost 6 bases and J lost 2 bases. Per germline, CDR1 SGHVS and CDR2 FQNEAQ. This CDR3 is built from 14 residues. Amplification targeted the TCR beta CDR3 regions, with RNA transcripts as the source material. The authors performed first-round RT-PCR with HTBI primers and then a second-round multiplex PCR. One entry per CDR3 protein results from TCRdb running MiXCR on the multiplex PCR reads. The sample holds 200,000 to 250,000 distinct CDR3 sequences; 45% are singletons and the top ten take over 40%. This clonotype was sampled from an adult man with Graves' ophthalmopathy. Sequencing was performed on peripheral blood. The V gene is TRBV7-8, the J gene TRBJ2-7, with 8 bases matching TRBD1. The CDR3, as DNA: TGTGCCAGCAGACAAGACAGGGGTCCCTACGAGCAGTACTTC. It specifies CASRQDRGPYEQYF.